A selection of T cell receptor beta chains follows, all from one sample in a study of shared clonotypes between healthy human individuals. Measured with immunoSEQ multiplex PCR; TCRdb has only the in-frame clones, and not every one. This table holds millions of clones, about 95% found once. Sample: naive CD8+ T cells sorted from blood. Every receptor here comes from a man between 18 and 29 years old in good health. The CDR3 runs from the conserved cysteine through the conserved F or W. A D gene is named only where the DNA matches it firmly. Clone size is shown for a subset of rows, as once, few, many or a class of expanded clone.

abundance	v_gene	j_gene	d_gene	CDR3aa	CDR3nt
.	TRBV5-3	TRBJ2-5	.	CARSICSLNF	TGTGCCAGAAGCATTTGTTCCCTCAACTTC
once	TRBV6-6	TRBJ2-7	TRBD1	CASSYSAGGNEQYF	TGTGCCAGCAGTTACTCAGCAGGGGGAAACGAGCAGTACTTC
.	TRBV7-6	TRBJ2-7	.	CASSLEKLGKGSYEQYF	TGTGCCAGCAGCTTAGAAAAGCTGGGTAAGGGCTCCTACGAGCAGTACTTC
.	TRBV13	TRBJ2-5	TRBD1	CASSHRTGGRETQYF	TGTGCCAGCAGCCACCGGACAGGGGGCAGGGAGACCCAGTACTTC
.	TRBV7-6	TRBJ1-2	TRBD1	CASSLGDSLYGYTF	TGTGCCAGCAGCTTAGGGGACAGTCTCTATGGCTACACCTTC
.	TRBV9	TRBJ2-3	TRBD2	CASSVGLGGGSSTDTQYF	TGTGCCAGCAGCGTAGGACTTGGCGGGGGATCTAGCACAGATACGCAGTATTTT
.	TRBV4-3	TRBJ2-2	.	CASSQEWRAANTGELFF	TGCGCCAGCAGCCAAGAATGGAGGGCCGCGAACACCGGGGAGCTGTTTTTT
.	TRBV7-2	TRBJ2-7	.	CASSLTSGLVSYEQYF	TGTGCCAGCAGCTTAACCTCCGGGCTAGTCTCCTACGAGCAGTACTTC
.	TRBV27	TRBJ2-7	.	CASSPSGLLEQYF	TGTGCCAGCAGTCCCAGCGGGCTACTCGAGCAGTACTTC
.	TRBV9	TRBJ2-3	.	CASSATDPADTQYF	TGTGCCAGCAGCGCCACTGATCCGGCAGATACGCAGTATTTT
once	TRBV19	TRBJ2-3	TRBD2	CASSMSREGLADTQYF	TGTGCCAGTAGTATGTCGCGGGAGGGCCTAGCAGATACGCAGTATTTT
.	TRBV6-6	TRBJ2-7	TRBD2	CASTDGTSGIQQYF	TGTGCCAGCACCGACGGGACTAGCGGGATACAGCAGTACTTC
few	TRBV5-4	TRBJ1-6	.	CASSLYSSNNSPLHF	TGTGCCAGCAGCTTGTACAGCTCAAATAATTCACCCCTCCACTTT